The present entry profiles one TCR beta chain with its context. Its antigen remains undetermined. No clone much larger than this one lies a single base away; base qualities are absent. In the prospective study, participants were roughly 18 to 100 years old, resided in about two dozen geographic areas of the United States, and were enrolled through a virtual design. To assign participants to cohorts, the prospective study relied on clinical history that participants themselves reported in a screening survey and a study questionnaire. For ImmuneRACE Cohort 3, a participant was defined as recovered based on two consecutive negative NP/OP PCR tests, clearance by a healthcare professional, or resolution of symptoms. Mobile phlebotomists in the prospective study collected whole blood, serum and a nasopharyngeal or oropharyngeal swab from every participant. Prospective study participants could optionally give additional blood draws and questionnaires over an approximately two-month period. Blood samples from the prospective study were shipped frozen or at room temperature prior to DNA extraction.

The immunoSEQ Assay, a bias-controlled multiplex PCR, was used to amplify TCRbeta CDR3 regions from genomic DNA. For the original study's pipeline: Within the assay, amplification of reference gene primers was used to estimate how many nucleated cells each sample contained. Sequence reads were collapsed and filtered to measure the absolute abundance of every unique TCRbeta CDR3 rearrangement. For each sample, productive Simpson clonality was calculated as the square root of Simpson's diversity index over productive rearrangements. TCRdb stores this immuneACCESS table with in-frame sequences only. Part of the clones is absent; in the studies checked, under half of the shortfall reflects unresolved V genes, and no reason is known for the rest. V, J and clone size are those of that table, while D and trimming were read from the DNA. Recorded for this sample are approximately 230,000 clones; 65% to 90% of them occurred a single time. The ten largest clones add up to less than 2% of the sample.

The data stem from a study of blood T cell repertoires in COVID-19 (dated by TCRdb to 2020 to 2022). Describing the broader study: Samples covering the acute and convalescent phases of COVID-19 were provided by collaborators in the United States, Italy and Spain. Samples were obtained from the ongoing ImmuneRACE study (first 160 participants) and from 1,254 subjects provided by 6 global collaborators. Where HLA class I and class II types were available, the types were taken from metadata supplied by the sample provider, not from assay-based typing. Deeply sampled blood TCRbeta repertoires from subjects exposed to, actively infected with, or recovered from COVID-19 were included in the dataset. The repertoires were made available in a free public database intended to serve as a resource for research on the immune response to SARS-CoV-2. Sample metadata almost always included a de-identified subject ID, COVID-19 status, age in years and sex. The material from the prospective study consisted of cDNA or gDNA derived from T cells, B-cell-depleted T cells, or PBMCs. The full study reports these points: Clinical and demographic metadata were provided uncurated, with the amount varying by source and participant.

The TCR was taken from a man aged 40-50 years who had recovered from COVID-19. The sample comprised PBMCs or T cells enriched from blood (not recorded which).

CDR3 sequence: CATSVPGDTQYF. The DNA sequence is given as TGTGCCACCAGTGTCCCGGGAGATACGCAGTATTTT. Recombination connected TRBV24-1 to TRBJ2-3; too little of a D gene remains to name it. From the germline V gene, CDR1 is KGHDR and CDR2 is SFDVKD. The CDR3 contains 12 residues, cysteine and phenylalanine counted. This entry keeps only the CDR3 DNA: 36 bases, framed from base 1. Trimming takes 5 bases from V and 5 bases from J, and the germline ends sit 7 bases apart.